The 15 T cell receptor beta chains below were found in one sample sequenced in a study of T cells after yellow fever vaccination. Each CDR3 protein gets one entry after TCRdb re-called the 5' RACE reads with MiXCR. There are some 320,000 distinct CDR3 sequences in the sample; roughly 4.3% occur only once, and 20% to 25% lies in the top ten. Specimen: PBMCs, collected 5 days after the yellow fever booster vaccination. The receptors were sampled from a man between 18 and 29 years old who received the YFV17D yellow fever vaccine.

This clonotype was detected only a few times. The chain has TRBV7-9 and TRBJ2-5; no reliable D call. The V gene lost 1 base and the J gene lost 1 base, with 7 bases spanning the gap. The CDR3 runs to 14 residues. Germline assignment: CDR1 SEHNR and CDR2 FQNEAQ (reference sequence). The CDR3 loop reads CASSLVQTQETQYF. The CDR3 DNA is TGTGCCAGCAGCTTAGTTCAGACCCAAGAGACCCAGTACTTC.

This clonotype was counted ten times or more. The chain is built from TRBV20-1 and TRBJ2-3; perhaps TRBD1 as D (6 bases). CDR1 and CDR2 (germline): DFQATT, SNEGSKA (reference sequence). V lost 0 bases and J lost 6, with 13 bases in between. The length of the CDR3 is 14 residues. DNA of the CDR3: TGCAGTGCTAGAGACAGAACAGGGTCGGATACGCAGTATTTT. It codes for CSARDRTGSDTQYF.

This clonotype came up many times. V usage is TRBV20-1 and J usage is TRBJ2-5; 8 nucleotides match TRBD1. V shed 0 bases and J 1 base; nucleotides not matched to a gene: 4. This CDR3 is built from 15 residues. Germline CDR1 DFQATT, CDR2 SNEGSKA (reference sequence). CDR3 nucleotides: TGCAGTGCTAGAGACGGACAGGGTCTCCAAGAGACCCAGTACTTC. It codes for CSARDGQGLQETQYF.

This clonotype was observed many times. The chain couples TRBV7-8 to TRBJ2-7; TRBD2 is a possible D gene (5 bases). The ends were cut back, 4 bases at V and 5 bases at J, with 12 bases in the middle. Germline assignment: CDR1 SGHVS and CDR2 FQNEAQ. The CDR3 covers 13 residues. The CDR3 DNA is TGTGCCAGCAGCTGGGCGAGGGCCGACGAGCAGTACGTC. Amino acid sequence: CASSWARADEQYV.

This clonotype is medium-sized within its sample. The rearrangement joins TRBV7-2 to TRBJ2-3, with 8 positions matching TRBD2. V lost 5 bases and J lost 2; bases outside the gene matches: 6. This CDR3 has 15 amino acids. CDR1 and CDR2 (germline): SGHTA, FQGNSA. CDR3 residues: CASSPGGPLTDTQYF. The CDR3 DNA sequence: TGTGCCAGCAGCCCGGGGGGGCCCCTCACAGATACGCAGTATTTT.

This clonotype appeared many times. The chain combines TRBV6-2 or TRBV6-3 with TRBJ2-1; 7 bases agree with TRBD1. Germline loops: CDR1 MNHEY, CDR2 SVGEGT. The CDR3 loop spans 13 amino acids. V shed 10 bases, J shed 4 bases, and the junction held 7 bases outside the gene matches. The CDR3 nucleotides read TGTGCCATATCCGGGACAGAATACAATGAGCAGTTCTTC. It yields the protein CAISGTEYNEQFF.

The V gene is TRBV20-1, the J gene TRBJ1-1; maybe TRBD1 (6 bases). The V and J ends lost 5 bases and 2 bases respectively, with 12 bases between them. The CDR3 contains 13 residues. CDR1 and CDR2 (germline): DFQATT, SNEGSKA (reference sequence). The CDR3 DNA reads TGCAGTGCTGTCAGGGGTGGAAACACTGAAGCTTTCTTT. This gives the protein CSAVRGGNTEAFF.

This rearrangement joins TRBV3-1 to TRBJ1-6, with 7 nucleotides matching TRBD1. CDR3 length equals 14 residues. The V segment lost 5 bases and the J segment 7 bases; nucleotides outside the gene matches: 5. The germline V gene has CDR1 LGHDT and CDR2 YNNKEL (reference sequence). This CDR3 reads CASSAGGRNSPLHF. The CDR3 nucleotides are TGTGCCAGCAGCGCAGGGGGTCGGAATTCACCCCTCCACTTT.

The sample holds many counts of this clonotype. The chain has TRBV6-1 and TRBJ1-5; a weak D match, TRBD1 (6 bases). Trimming took 0 bases from V and 9 from J, leaving 9 bases between them. CDR3 length equals 13 residues. In germline, CDR1 is MNHNS, CDR2 SASEGT. The CDR3 sequence: CASSEATGSPQHF. The CDR3 DNA follows: TGTGCCAGCAGTGAAGCGACAGGATCGCCCCAGCATTTT.

The CDR3 loop is CSARGQKSYEQYF. As DNA, the CDR3 is TGCAGTGCTAGAGGACAAAAATCCTACGAGCAGTACTTC. J is TRBJ2-7 and V is TRBV20-1; no clear D gene. This CDR3 comprises 13 residues. CDR1 DFQATT and CDR2 SNEGSKA come from the germline V gene (reference sequence). Deletions cut 1 base from V and 1 base from J, with 8 bases between.

The V gene is TRBV4-2, the J gene TRBJ1-1; D gene unclear. The ends were cut back, 6 bases at V and 4 bases at J, with 9 bases in the middle. The CDR3 length is 12 residues. Germline-derived CDR1 and CDR2 are LGHNA and YNFKEQ. CDR3 protein: CASSGKGTEAFF. CDR3 nucleotides: TGTGCCAGCAGTGGAAAAGGCACTGAAGCTTTCTTT.

This chain links TRBV4-3 with TRBJ2-3, with TRBD1 as a possible D gene (5 bases). This CDR3 contains 15 residues. Trimming pared 1 base from V and 8 bases from J, leaving 16 bases between. CDR1 LGHNA and CDR2 YSLEER come from the germline V gene. CDR3 sequence (DNA): TGCGCCAGCAGCCAAGGTGGGGCGACTTCGGGTACGCAGTATTTT. Translating it yields CASSQGGATSGTQYF.

There are many counts of this clonotype. The chain employs TRBV5-1 and TRBJ1-1; D is unresolved. There are 14 residues in the CDR3. The germline V gene encodes CDR1 SGHRS and CDR2 YFSETQ. Trimming removed 0 bases from V and 1 base from J, with 7 bases in between. The CDR3 sequence: CASSLATANTEAFF. The CDR3 nucleotides read TGCGCCAGCAGCTTGGCCACGGCGAACACTGAAGCTTTCTTT.

This clonotype was counted only a few times. V usage is TRBV11-2 and J usage is TRBJ2-3; no reliable D call. The CDR3 has 11 amino acids. Trimming took 4 bases from V and 7 from J, leaving 6 bases between them. Looked up from germline, CDR1 is SGHAT and CDR2 is FQNNGV. This CDR3 is CASSSRNTQYF. CDR3 coding DNA: TGTGCCAGCAGCTCCAGGAATACGCAGTATTTT.

J is TRBJ1-1 and V is TRBV14, with TRBD1 as a possible D gene (5 bases). This CDR3 contains 17 residues. Germline loops: CDR1 SGHDN, CDR2 FVKESK. V was shortened by 0 bases and J by 1 base, with 15 bases between the two germline ends. In DNA, the CDR3 is TGTGCCAGCAGCCAAGATGGTAGGCCCCAGGGGAACACTGAAGCTTTCTTT. This codes for CASSQDGRPQGNTEAFF.